These T cell receptor beta chains were read from a single sample in a study of T cells in Graves' hyperthyroidism and ophthalmopathy. TCRdb fed the multiplex PCR reads into MiXCR, producing one record per CDR3 protein. Of about 420,000 distinct CDR3 sequences detected, roughly 14% appear once; the ten largest clones hold 7.5% to 8%. The specimen was blood. Receptor source: a woman between 18 and 29 years old with Graves' hyperthyroidism. Both conserved end residues are part of each CDR3.

V gene	J gene	CDR3 protein
TRBV25-1	TRBJ1-6	CASSEYKGMNSPLHF
TRBV20-1	TRBJ2-7	CSAQEGSYEQYF
TRBV13	TRBJ2-1	CASSLGPLDYNEQFF
TRBV6-1	TRBJ1-2	CATSSGALGYTF
TRBV6-4	TRBJ2-3	CASSYTGGASDTQYF
TRBV5-8	TRBJ1-2	CASSLAYYGYTF
TRBV19	TRBJ2-3	CASSPGGNRGQIDTQYF
TRBV5-8	TRBJ1-1	CASSLVTSNTEAFF
TRBV9	TRBJ2-1	CASSASSGRAPPTGYNEQFF
TRBV11-3	TRBJ2-7	CASSFDGTYEQYF
TRBV7-9	TRBJ1-2	CASSLTGGFYYGYTF
TRBV6-5	TRBJ1-1	CASSYSTGRATEAFF
TRBV19	TRBJ1-1	CASASRPTEAFF
TRBV20-1	TRBJ2-2	CSARDGGAGGNTGELFF
TRBV9	TRBJ2-3	CASSLTPQAGAGTDTQYF
TRBV7-9	TRBJ2-3	CASSIRTSGSTDTQYF
TRBV27	TRBJ2-7	CASRPLGADEQYF
TRBV6-6	TRBJ2-3	CASSYRDTDTQYF
TRBV7-9	TRBJ2-6	CASSFPGGANVLTF
TRBV28	TRBJ2-1	CASSSRKRTPYNEQFF
TRBV5-8	TRBJ1-2	CASSANSKAGQLLVAMGYTF
TRBV10-3	TRBJ1-6	CAISSSGHADGSPLHF
TRBV5-1	TRBJ2-7	CASSAGHEQYF
TRBV12-3/TRBV12-4	TRBJ1-1	CASSLGRSQTPGAFF
TRBV27	TRBJ2-1	CASSLSGKGNEQFF
TRBV28	TRBJ1-5	CASSVDRNYQPQHF
TRBV7-8	TRBJ2-1	CASSLLRTSGAYNEQFF
TRBV19	TRBJ1-2	CASSIRGADYGYTF
TRBV18	TRBJ1-5	CASSPGTDSNQPQHF
TRBV4-1	TRBJ1-1	CASSQAPGQLNTEAFF
TRBV7-3	TRBJ2-6	CASSPTPGGGGANVLTF
TRBV5-6	TRBJ2-7	CASSFRTTVSYEQYF
TRBV12-3/TRBV12-4	TRBJ2-1	CASSLTGTWNEQFF
TRBV19	TRBJ1-5	CATIGRAGNQPQHF
TRBV20-1	TRBJ2-7	CSARDPGYETEQYF
TRBV7-8	TRBJ2-1	CASSFKGAGSYNEQFF
TRBV5-1	TRBJ2-3	CASSFGRISTDTQYF
TRBV12-3/TRBV12-4	TRBJ2-7	CASSTWGEEQYF
TRBV2	TRBJ2-7	CASTEHYEQYF
TRBV27	TRBJ1-2	CASSLSSRGGFYGYTF
TRBV15	TRBJ1-2	CATSRDRGSGSGYTF
TRBV3-1	TRBJ1-1	CASRQGGNTEAFF
TRBV11-2	TRBJ2-1	CASSFWGDLLDEQFF
TRBV2	TRBJ1-6	CASSDGPGANSPLHF
TRBV5-6	TRBJ2-2	CASSLGLASSGELFF
TRBV24-1	TRBJ1-4	CATSEGGGTTNEKLFF
TRBV6-1	TRBJ1-2	CASRLHPRVRGYTF
TRBV20-1	TRBJ2-1	CTIGRPSRNEQFF
TRBV20-1	TRBJ2-1	CSARGLNEQFF
TRBV2	TRBJ1-4	CASPTGPNEKLFF
TRBV30	TRBJ1-2	CAWSSDSGGYGYTF
TRBV19	TRBJ2-5	CASSVASGQETQYF
TRBV24-1	TRBJ1-1	CATSDWDRGPNTEAFF
TRBV30	TRBJ1-4	CAWSAGTGTGKLFF
TRBV11-3	TRBJ2-5	CASSSKRRGQETQYF
TRBV7-2	TRBJ2-7	CASSFTGTGITYEQYF